This entry concerns a single T cell receptor (beta chain). As yet, its antigen is unknown. They built TCR cDNA with 5'RACE template switching, a step that put in a universal primer site and UMIs. TCRdb itself ran the 5' RACE reads through MiXCR, one entry per CDR3 protein. The data hold hundreds of thousands of distinct CDR3 sequences, with over 8% observed a single time. The germline V and J ends were trimmed by 1 base and 6 bases, with 0 bases remaining between them. The CDR3 totals 10 residues. This sample is drawn from a study of T cells after yellow fever vaccination. Study-wide points: Clones that expanded after primary vaccination mostly reappeared after the booster (96% CD4, around 87% CD8). From the bulk population, abundant clonotypes could contaminate and appear within FACS-sorted repertoires. Although most clonotypes did not, a small share appeared in both CD4 and CD8 compartments.

The V call is TRBV23-1, the J call TRBJ1-2; D remains ambiguous. TRBV23-1 is flagged as an ORF with uncertain function. This clonotype was sampled from a man between 18 and 29 years old who received the YFV17D yellow fever vaccine. Sequenced here: PBMCs, sampled on the day of the first yellow fever vaccination. The chain's CDR3 is CASSQYGYTF. CDR3 in DNA: TGCGCCAGCAGTCAATATGGCTACACCTTC.